The 27 T cell receptor beta chains given below trace back to one sample, sequenced in a study of T cell responses to AZD1222 COVID-19 vaccine. Sequencing was performed with immunoSEQ multiplex PCR; in TCRdb, only in-frame clones are kept and a portion is missing. The table has under 200,000 clones, more than 85% seen once. The sample consisted of peripheral blood, taken on day 0 of AZD1222 vaccination. These receptors all stem from an adult in good health.

DNA of the CDR3: TGTGCCAGCAGCCAAAGGGAAGGTAATCAGCCCCAGCATTTT. This translates into CASSQREGNQPQHF. The J gene is TRBJ1-5, the V gene TRBV7-8; D uncertain. Germline CDR1 is SGHVS and CDR2 is FQNEAQ. The CDR3 has 14 amino acids. V shed 5 bases and J shed 4 bases, with 12 bases lying between them.

This clone was seen a few times. For the CDR3, the DNA is TGTGCCAGTTGCCGGACAGGGACAGGCTCTGAAGCTTTCTTT. Translated, it gives CASCRTGTGSEAFF. The rearrangement uses TRBV28 and TRBJ1-1; 8 nucleotides agree with TRBD1. Germline V lookup: CDR1 MDHEN, CDR2 SYDVKM. After removal of 9 bases from V and 6 bases from J, the junction contained 12 bases not matched to a gene. CDR3 length equals 14 residues.

This sequence joins TRBV21-1 and TRBJ1-5. TRBV21-1 is a pseudogene. This CDR3 comprises 13 residues. CDR3 residues: CASPWGGDQPQHF. CDR3 nucleotide sequence: TGTGCCAGCCCCTGGGGGGGCGATCAGCCCCAGCATTTT.

The chain recombines TRBV18 with TRBJ1-6; no firm D call. The CDR3 covers 13 residues. The ends were cut back, 3 bases at V and 6 bases at J, with 6 bases in the middle. The germline V gene has CDR1 KGHSH and CDR2 LQKENI. In DNA, the CDR3 is TGTGCCAGCTCACCGGGCCTTAATTCACCCCTCCACTTT. It yields the protein CASSPGLNSPLHF.

The J gene is TRBJ2-4, the V gene TRBV7-9; TRBD2 is a possible D gene (5 bases). The CDR3 has 12 amino acids. V lost 3 bases, J lost 9 bases, and 9 bases lay in between. CDR1 is SEHNR and CDR2 is FQNEAQ in the germline V gene (reference sequence). Here the CDR3 DNA reads TGTGCCAGCAGCTTCGGGGAAGGCATTCAGTACTTC. Translated, it gives CASSFGEGIQYF.

The chain has TRBV11-3 and TRBJ1-2; no clear D gene. V lost 4 bases and J 4 bases, leaving 19 bases between the germline ends. CDR1 is SGHNT and CDR2 is YENEEA in the germline V gene. The CDR3 covers 16 residues. The CDR3 region has the DNA TGTGCCAGCAGCTCTTCCGCGGTCAGTGGACCCTATGGCTACACCTTC. Its translation is CASSSSAVSGPYGYTF.

The chain has TRBV25-1 and TRBJ2-1; D unresolved. Trimming took off 7 bases at V and 2 bases at J, with 9 bases between the two ends. The CDR3 is 13 amino acids. The germline V gene encodes CDR1 MGHDK and CDR2 SYGVNS. The CDR3 is CASTRYAYNEQFF. The CDR3 DNA reads as TGTGCCAGCACACGCTACGCCTACAATGAGCAGTTCTTC.

The genes are TRBV24-1 and TRBJ2-2, with D uncertain. Trimming removed 3 bases at V and 0 bases at J, with 13 bases between. The CDR3 spans 17 residues. From germline, CDR1 is KGHDR and CDR2 SFDVKD. CDR3 protein: CATSDPARNANTGELFF. In DNA, the CDR3 is TGTGCCACCAGTGATCCCGCCCGGAACGCGAACACCGGGGAGCTGTTTTTT.

The genes are TRBV24-1 and TRBJ2-1; unclear D gene. The V gene's germline CDR1 is KGHDR and CDR2 SFDVKD. The CDR3 runs 15 residues. The V gene lost 3 bases and the J gene lost 2 bases, with 10 bases spanning the gap. The CDR3, as DNA: TGTGCCACCAGTGATCTATCGGAGACCTACAATGAGCAGTTCTTC. As protein: CATSDLSETYNEQFF.

This chain connects TRBV11-3 to TRBJ2-5, with 9 bases aligning to TRBD2. Per germline, CDR1 SGHNT and CDR2 YENEEA. Unmatched junction bases numbered 6, after V lost 5 bases and J lost 5 bases. The CDR3 runs 14 residues. CDR3 coding DNA: TGTGCCAGCAGCCCAGGGACTAGCAGGGAGACCCAGTACTTC. Residues: CASSPGTSRETQYF.

V gene TRBV29-1 combines with J gene TRBJ1-2; D is ambiguous. CDR3 length equals 13 residues. The germline gives CDR1 SQVTM, CDR2 ANQGSEA. Trimming took off 7 bases at V and 2 bases at J, with 14 bases between the two ends. Here the CDR3 reads CSAQAGDNYGYTF. The DNA for the CDR3 is TGCAGCGCCCAAGCGGGAGACAACTATGGCTACACCTTC. Based on the CDR3 plus reference TRBV29-1 and TRBJ1-2, the full variable domain is SAVISQKPSRDICQRGTSLTIQCQVDSQVTMMFWYRQQPGQSLTLIATANQGSEATYESGFVIDKFPISRPNLTFSTLTVSNMSPEDSSIYLCSAQAGDNYGYTFGSGTRLTVV.

The rearrangement uses TRBV5-4 and TRBJ1-4; 7 bases align to TRBD1. The CDR3 extends over 15 amino acids. V lost 5 bases, J lost 8 bases, and 12 bases stayed unmatched. Looked up from germline, CDR1 is SGHNT and CDR2 is YYREEE (reference sequence). DNA of the CDR3: TGTGCCAGCAGTAATCAACAGGGGCCAGGCGAAAAACTGTTTTTT. It is translated as CASSNQQGPGEKLFF.

The rearrangement joins TRBV2 to TRBJ1-4, with 7 bases matching TRBD1. The CDR3 is 14 residues long. CDR1 and CDR2 from the germline V gene are SNHLY and FYNNEI. V shed 2 bases, J shed 7 bases, and the junction held 4 bases outside the gene matches. Here the CDR3 reads CASSERTGPEKLFF. CDR3 DNA: TGTGCCAGCAGTGAACGGACAGGTCCTGAAAAACTGTTTTTT.

This sequence joins TRBV14 and TRBJ2-1, with 9 bases lining up with TRBD2. Germline values: CDR1 SGHDN, CDR2 FVKESK. The CDR3 is 15 residues long. V lost 8 bases and J lost 5; bases outside the gene matches: 10. The CDR3, as DNA: TGTGCCAGCTTTTCGCGGGAGGGCCCTCACAATGAGCAGTTCTTC. This sequence encodes CASFSREGPHNEQFF.

On this clone: Other DNA sequences in this specimen translate into the identical CDR3. The chain is built from TRBV6-5 and TRBJ1-5; D is uncertain. V lost 0 bases, J lost 5 bases, and 5 bases lay in between. This CDR3 has 13 residues. Germline assignment: CDR1 MNHEY and CDR2 SVGAGI. The CDR3 DNA reads TGTGCCAGCAGTTACTCAGCCTATCAGCCCCAGCATTTT. Translating gives CASSYSAYQPQHF.

This clone was recorded once. V is TRBV19 and J is TRBJ2-3; 9 bases align to TRBD2. Unmatched junction bases numbered 10, after V lost 0 bases and J lost 0 bases. This CDR3 has 19 amino acids. The germline V gene encodes CDR1 LNHDA and CDR2 SQIVND (reference sequence). CDR3 DNA: TGTGCCAGTAGTATAGATTCCGCGGGAGGGTTAACTAGCACAGATACGCAGTATTTT. Translated, it gives CASSIDSAGGLTSTDTQYF.

The rearrangement joins TRBV9 to TRBJ1-2; D perhaps matches TRBD1 (5 bases). CDR3 size: 14 residues. V was shortened by 3 bases and J by 4 bases, with 13 bases between the two germline ends. The germline V gene encodes CDR1 SGDLS and CDR2 YYNGEE. The CDR3 bases are TGTGCCAGCAGCGCCCACCATGACAGCTATGGCTACACCTTC. This encodes CASSAHHDSYGYTF.

The chain carries TRBV20-1 and TRBJ1-2, with D possibly matching TRBD1 (5 bases). V was cut by 6 bases and J by 7 bases, with 12 bases left in between. The germline V gene has CDR1 DFQATT and CDR2 SNEGSKA (reference sequence). The CDR3 covers 11 residues. CDR3 bases: TGCAGTGCCGGGGGAGAGGCTGGCTACACCTTC. Translation gives CSAGGEAGYTF.

The chain is built from TRBV6-6 and TRBJ2-7, with a tentative D call TRBD1 (6 bases). V was cut by 8 bases and J by 6 bases, with 20 bases left in between. The germline V gene has CDR1 MNHNY and CDR2 SVGAGI (reference sequence). The CDR3 spans 14 residues. CDR3 sequence (DNA): TGTGCCAGCGCCTTGGACAGTCAGTCTGCCGAGCAGTACTTC. This gives the protein CASALDSQSAEQYF.

The rearrangement links TRBV11-2 to TRBJ1-5, with 7 bases fitting TRBD1. V shed 4 bases and J 4 bases; nucleotides not matched to a gene: 4. The CDR3 loop spans 14 amino acids. Germline V gene data show CDR1 as SGHAT and CDR2 as FQNNGV. This chain's CDR3 is CASSSQGVNQPQHF. The CDR3 coding sequence is TGTGCCAGCAGCTCCCAGGGGGTAAATCAGCCCCAGCATTTT. Together with reference TRBV11-2 and TRBJ1-5, the CDR3 gives the full variable domain: EAGVAQSPRYKIIEKRQSVAFWCNPISGHATLYWYQQILGQGPKLLIQFQNNGVVDDSQLPKDRFSAERLKGVDSTLKIQPAKLEDSAVYLCASSSQGVNQPQHFGDGTRLSIL.

A few counts support this clone. The chain couples TRBV12-3 or TRBV12-4 to TRBJ1-4; D uncertain. The V and J ends lost 5 bases and 7 bases respectively, with 11 bases between them. The CDR3 runs to 13 residues. The CDR3 is CASSLPQSEKLFF. The CDR3 DNA reads TGTGCCAGCAGTCTTCCTCAATCTGAAAAACTGTTTTTT.

This clone was picked up one time. CDR3 in amino acids: CASSQTVDREKLFF. The CDR3 DNA sequence: TGTGCCAGCAGTCAGACGGTGGATCGCGAAAAACTGTTTTTT. The chain has TRBV7-2 and TRBJ1-4, with D uncertain. V lost 6 bases and J 8 bases, leaving 16 bases between the germline ends. This CDR3 spans 14 amino acids. Germline-derived CDR1 and CDR2 are SGHTA and FQGNSA. The full variable domain, completed using reference TRBV7-2 and TRBJ1-4, is GAGVSQSPSNKVTEKGKDVELRCDPISGHTALYWYRQSLGQGLEFLIYFQGNSAPDKSGLPSDRFSAERTGGSVSTLTIQRTQQEDSAVYLCASSQTVDREKLFFGSGTQLSVL.

V usage is TRBV2 and J usage is TRBJ1-1, with D uncertain. V shed 1 base and J shed 11 bases, with 17 bases lying between them. Germline V gene lookup returns CDR1 SNHLY and CDR2 FYNNEI. The CDR3 runs to 14 residues. CDR3 loop: CASSEGSSRAWAFF. In DNA form, the CDR3 reads TGTGCCAGCAGTGAAGGTTCCTCCCGTGCGTGGGCTTTCTTT.

The V gene is TRBV19, the J gene TRBJ2-6, with D possibly called TRBD1 or TRBD2 (6 bases each). This CDR3 has 16 residues. Germline assignment: CDR1 LNHDA and CDR2 SQIVND (reference sequence). V dropped 3 bases and J dropped 0 bases, with 9 bases sitting between them. CDR3: CASSIGGSSGANVLTF. The DNA of the CDR3 is TGTGCCAGTAGTATCGGGGGCAGCTCTGGGGCCAACGTCCTGACTTTC.

The CDR3 DNA is TGTGCCAGCAGCTTATTTGGGGAGCAGTTCTTC. The encoded protein is CASSLFGEQFF. This sequence joins TRBV7-3 and TRBJ2-1; D unresolved. Deletions cut 2 bases from V and 10 bases from J, with 6 bases between. CDR1 and CDR2 from the germline V gene are SGHTA and FQGTGA. The CDR3 totals 11 residues.

This chain uses TRBV11-2 with TRBJ2-5; D might be TRBD1 (6 bases). The CDR3 loop spans 16 amino acids. The V gene's germline CDR1 is SGHAT and CDR2 FQNNGV. V lost 4 bases to trimming and J lost 0 bases, with 15 bases between them. The CDR3 sequence: CASSSLGQMYQETQYF. The CDR3 DNA reads TGTGCCAGCAGCTCTTTAGGACAGATGTACCAAGAGACCCAGTACTTC. The entire variable domain, with the rest obtained from reference TRBV11-2 and TRBJ2-5, is as follows: EAGVAQSPRYKIIEKRQSVAFWCNPISGHATLYWYQQILGQGPKLLIQFQNNGVVDDSQLPKDRFSAERLKGVDSTLKIQPAKLEDSAVYLCASSSLGQMYQETQYFGPGTRLLVL.

The chain uses TRBV7-9 and TRBJ1-4; tentatively, D is TRBD1 (6 bases). The CDR3 sequence is 14 residues long. V lost 4 bases to trimming and J lost 8 bases, with 14 bases between them. Germline-derived CDR1 and CDR2 are SEHNR and FQNEAQ (reference sequence). This CDR3 is CASSSRQDWEKLFF. The CDR3 nucleotides are TGTGCCAGCAGCTCACGACAGGATTGGGAAAAACTGTTTTTT.